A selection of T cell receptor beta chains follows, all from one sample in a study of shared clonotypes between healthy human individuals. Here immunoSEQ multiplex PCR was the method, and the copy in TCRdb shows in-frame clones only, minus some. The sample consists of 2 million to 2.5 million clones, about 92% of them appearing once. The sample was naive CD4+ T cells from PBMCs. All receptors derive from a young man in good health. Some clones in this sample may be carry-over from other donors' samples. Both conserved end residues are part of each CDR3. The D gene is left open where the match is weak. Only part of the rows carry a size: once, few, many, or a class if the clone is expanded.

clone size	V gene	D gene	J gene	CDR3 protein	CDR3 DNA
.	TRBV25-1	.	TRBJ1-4	CASSPARGFEKLFF	TGTGCCAGCAGTCCGGCCAGGGGATTCGAAAAACTGTTTTTT
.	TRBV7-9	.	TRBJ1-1	CASSNRVNTEAFF	TGTGCCAGCAGCAACAGGGTAAACACTGAAGCTTTCTTT
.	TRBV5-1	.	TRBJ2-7	CASSPQTPTYEQYF	TGCGCCAGCAGCCCACAGACACCGACCTACGAGCAGTACTTC
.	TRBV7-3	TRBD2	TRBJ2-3	CASSLTTSGSLTDTQYF	TGTGCCAGCAGCTTAACGACTAGCGGGAGCCTCACAGATACGCAGTATTTT
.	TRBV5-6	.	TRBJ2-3	CASSLGTPSTDTQYF	TGTGCCAGCAGCTTGGGGACGCCTAGCACAGATACGCAGTATTTT
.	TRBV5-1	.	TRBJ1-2	CASSPGTNPGGYTF	TGCGCCAGCAGTCCCGGGACCAACCCGGGAGGCTACACCTTC
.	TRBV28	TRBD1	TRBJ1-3	CASSLSSGGSGNTIYF	TGTGCCAGCAGTTTAAGTTCAGGGGGCTCTGGAAACACCATATATTTT
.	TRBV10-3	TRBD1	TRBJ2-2	CAISRTGGTGELFF	TGTGCCATCAGCCGGACAGGGGGGACCGGGGAGCTGTTTTTT
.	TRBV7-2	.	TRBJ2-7	CASSLTGDRAYEQYF	TGTGCCAGCAGCTTAACCGGGGACCGAGCTTACGAGCAGTACTTC
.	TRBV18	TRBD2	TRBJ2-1	CASSPGTSGDNEQFF	TGTGCCAGCTCACCTGGGACTAGCGGAGACAATGAGCAGTTCTTC
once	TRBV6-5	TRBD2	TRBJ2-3	CASSGTGRTQYF	TGTGCCAGCAGTGGGACCGGGAGGACGCAGTATTTT
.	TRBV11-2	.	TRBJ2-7	CASNGLGGYEQYF	TGTGCCAGCAATGGGTTAGGCGGATACGAGCAGTACTTC
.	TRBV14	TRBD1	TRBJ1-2	CASSQDRGLGGYTF	TGTGCCAGCAGCCAGGACAGGGGGCTGGGTGGCTACACCTTC
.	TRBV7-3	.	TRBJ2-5	CASSAGPRETQYF	TGTGCCAGCAGCGCCGGACCTAGGGAGACCCAGTACTTC
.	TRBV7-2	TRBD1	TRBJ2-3	CASSRQGTDTQYF	TGTGCCAGCAGCCGACAGGGTACAGATACGCAGTATTTT
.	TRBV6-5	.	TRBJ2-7	CASSYSGRDPYEQYF	TGTGCCAGCAGTTACTCCGGCAGGGACCCTTACGAGCAGTACTTC
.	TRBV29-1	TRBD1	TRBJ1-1	CSVNSQGANTEAFF	TGCAGCGTCAACTCCCAGGGGGCGAACACTGAAGCTTTCTTT
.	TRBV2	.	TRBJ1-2	CASSVREFNYGYTF	TGTGCCAGCAGTGTCCGCGAGTTCAACTATGGCTACACCTTC
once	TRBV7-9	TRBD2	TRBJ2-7	CASSTPRAGDPGPPEQYF	TGTGCCAGCAGCACCCCCCGGGCGGGAGACCCGGGTCCCCCCGAGCAGTACTTC
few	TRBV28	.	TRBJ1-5	CGGGSNQPQHF	TGTGGGGGAGGGAGCAATCAGCCCCAGCATTTT
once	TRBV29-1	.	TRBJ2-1	CSVEVLQEGYNEQFF	TGCAGCGTTGAGGTGTTACAGGAAGGCTACAATGAGCAGTTCTTC
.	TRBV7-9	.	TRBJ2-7	CASSLGETRSYEQYF	TGTGCCAGCAGCCTTGGGGAGACTCGCTCCTACGAGCAGTACTTC
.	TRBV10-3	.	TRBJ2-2	CASSYSARELFF	TGTGCCAGCAGTTACTCGGCCCGCGAGCTGTTTTTT
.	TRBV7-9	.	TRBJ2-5	CASSAMGTLQETQYF	TGTGCCAGCAGCGCTATGGGGACGCTGCAAGAGACCCAGTACTTC
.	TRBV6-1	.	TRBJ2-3	CASTPGRGSTDTQYF	TGTGCCAGCACTCCGGGACGGGGGAGCACAGATACGCAGTATTTT
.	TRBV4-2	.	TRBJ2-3	CASSPRVGTDTQYF	TGTGCCAGCAGCCCCCGGGTGGGAACAGATACGCAGTATTTT
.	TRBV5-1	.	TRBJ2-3	CASSPIDRRTDTQYF	TGCGCCAGCAGCCCCATTGACAGGAGAACAGATACGCAGTATTTT
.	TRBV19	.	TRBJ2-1	CASSQRYNEQFF	TGTGCCAGTAGCCAAAGGTACAATGAGCAGTTCTTC
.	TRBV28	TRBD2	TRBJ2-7	CASSSPVSERGYYEQYF	TGTGCCAGCAGTTCGCCCGTTAGTGAGCGGGGGTACTACGAGCAGTACTTC
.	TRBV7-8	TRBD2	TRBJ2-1	CASSPWEGLMVNEQFF	TGTGCCAGCAGCCCGTGGGAGGGGCTAATGGTCAATGAGCAGTTCTTC
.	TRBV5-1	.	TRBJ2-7	CASSSLGGSYEQYF	TGCGCCAGCAGCTCCTTAGGGGGCTCCTACGAGCAGTACTTC
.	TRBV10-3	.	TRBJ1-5	CAISDVAGAQPQHF	TGTGCCATCAGTGACGTTGCGGGGGCACAGCCCCAGCATTTT
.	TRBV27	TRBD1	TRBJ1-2	CASSSRQGRTYGYTF	TGTGCCAGCAGTTCCAGACAGGGGAGGACCTATGGCTACACCTTC
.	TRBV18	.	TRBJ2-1	CASSPPLGTSGSSYNEQFF	TGTGCCAGCTCACCACCGCTGGGAACCTCGGGGAGCTCCTACAATGAGCAGTTCTTC
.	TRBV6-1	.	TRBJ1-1	CASSAVGALGGTEAFF	TGTGCCAGCAGTGCGGTGGGGGCCCTAGGCGGCACTGAAGCTTTCTTT
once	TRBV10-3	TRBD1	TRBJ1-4	CAIRPGQGDPATNEKLFF	TGTGCCATCAGGCCGGGACAGGGGGATCCTGCAACTAATGAAAAACTGTTTTTT
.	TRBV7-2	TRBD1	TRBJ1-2	CASTNRGPLNYGYTF	TGTGCCAGCACCAACAGGGGGCCACTTAACTATGGCTACACCTTC
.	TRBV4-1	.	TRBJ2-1	CASSQARTGFKFF	TGCGCCAGCAGCCAAGCACGGACGGGGTTTAAGTTCTTC
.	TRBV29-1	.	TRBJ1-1	CSVQAWRGTEAFF	TGCAGCGTCCAGGCCTGGCGGGGCACTGAAGCTTTCTTT
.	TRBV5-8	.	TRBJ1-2	CASSFNRQSSTGYTF	TGTGCCAGCAGCTTTAACAGGCAGTCCTCCACCGGCTACACCTTC
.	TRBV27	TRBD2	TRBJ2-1	CASRVGGSYNEQFF	TGTGCCAGCCGAGTGGGGGGGTCCTACAATGAGCAGTTCTTC
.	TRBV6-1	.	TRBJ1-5	CATSPGAYSNQPQHF	TGTGCCACCTCCCCCGGAGCTTATAGCAATCAGCCCCAGCATTTT
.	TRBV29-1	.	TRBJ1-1	CSVGIQGNTEAFF	TGCAGCGTGGGCATACAGGGGAACACTGAAGCTTTCTTT
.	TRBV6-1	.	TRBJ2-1	CASRNNNEQFF	TGTGCCAGCAGAAATAACAATGAGCAGTTCTTC
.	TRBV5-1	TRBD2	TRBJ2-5	CASSSGLASQQETQYF	TGCGCCAGCAGCTCTGGACTAGCGAGTCAACAAGAGACCCAGTACTTC
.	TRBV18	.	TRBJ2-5	CASSPPHGVRETQYF	TGTGCCAGCTCACCACCGCACGGGGTAAGGGAGACCCAGTACTTC
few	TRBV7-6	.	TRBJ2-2	CASSPARGRSGELFF	TGTGCCAGCAGCCCAGCCAGGGGGAGGAGCGGGGAGCTGTTTTTT
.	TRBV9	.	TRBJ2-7	CASSERYGSSYEQYF	TGTGCCAGCAGCGAAAGGTACGGGAGCTCCTACGAGCAGTACTTC
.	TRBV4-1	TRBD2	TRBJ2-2	CASSQALAGAPNTGELFF	TGCGCCAGCAGCCAAGCCCTGGCGGGAGCCCCGAACACCGGGGAGCTGTTTTTT
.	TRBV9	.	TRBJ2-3	CASSVDSNTDTQYF	TGTGCCAGCAGCGTAGACAGTAACACAGATACGCAGTATTTT
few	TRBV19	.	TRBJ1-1	CASSIERGTEAFF	TGTGCCAGTAGTATAGAACGGGGCACTGAAGCTTTCTTT